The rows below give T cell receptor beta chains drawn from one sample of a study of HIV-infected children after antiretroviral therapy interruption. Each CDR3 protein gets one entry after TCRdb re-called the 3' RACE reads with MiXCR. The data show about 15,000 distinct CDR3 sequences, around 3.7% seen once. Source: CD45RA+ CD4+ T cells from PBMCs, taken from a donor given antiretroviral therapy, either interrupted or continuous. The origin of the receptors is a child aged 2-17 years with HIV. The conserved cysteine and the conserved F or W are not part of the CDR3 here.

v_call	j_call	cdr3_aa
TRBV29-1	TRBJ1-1	SGYSMNTEAF
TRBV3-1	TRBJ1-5	ASSQVGVSQPQH
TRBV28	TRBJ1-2	ATDTGGVYGYT
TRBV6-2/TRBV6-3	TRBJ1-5	ASSFRSDRVRTGQPQH
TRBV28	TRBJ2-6	ASSSPQGGSGANVLT
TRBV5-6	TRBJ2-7	ASSGGRLTSGGAGEQY
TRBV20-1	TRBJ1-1	SARDQRLNTEAF
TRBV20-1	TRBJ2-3	SAPTRFDTQY
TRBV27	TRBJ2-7	ASSAYRGLFSEQY
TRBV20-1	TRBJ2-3	SASPVADTQY
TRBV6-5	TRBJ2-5	ASSLAGVEETQY
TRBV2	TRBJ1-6	ASSEVRRDSPLH
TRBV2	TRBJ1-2	ASSPDRGGKGGYT
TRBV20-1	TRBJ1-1	SARWRDTEAF
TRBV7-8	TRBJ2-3	ASRTTGASVKPNTDTQY
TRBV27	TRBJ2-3	ASSPFTLDSTDTQY
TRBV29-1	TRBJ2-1	SVHDVSSYNEQF
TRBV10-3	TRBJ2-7	AIAKDYEQY
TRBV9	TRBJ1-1	ASSPRSNTEAF
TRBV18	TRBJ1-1	ASSSQDRVTEAF
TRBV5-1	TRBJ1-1	ASSLGPQAF
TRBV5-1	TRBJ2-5	ASSEGQSQETQY
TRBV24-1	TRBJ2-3	ATSDNTSTDTQY
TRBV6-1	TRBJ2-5	ASSERTGGREETQY
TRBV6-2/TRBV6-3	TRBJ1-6	ASRVDGYNSPLH
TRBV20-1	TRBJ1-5	SGLIGDQPQH
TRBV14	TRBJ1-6	ASSQGSSGTVSSYNSPLH
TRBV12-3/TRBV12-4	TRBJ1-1	ASRRAGTHTEAF
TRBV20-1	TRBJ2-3	SAPPGTGSTDTQY
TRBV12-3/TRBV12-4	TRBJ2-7	ASSLDWGSSYEQY
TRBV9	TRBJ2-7	ASSRSDHEQY
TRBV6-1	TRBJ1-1	ASGSAGWTNTEAF
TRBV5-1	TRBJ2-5	ASSSPERQGGETQY
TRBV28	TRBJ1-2	ASSTSRGYT
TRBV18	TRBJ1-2	ASSPTVWDRWEYGYT
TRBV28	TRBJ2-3	ASELANTDTQY
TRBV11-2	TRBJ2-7	ASSPTWGTYEQY
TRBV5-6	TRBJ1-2	ASSNRGNYGYT
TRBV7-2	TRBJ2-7	ASSSQGGYEQY
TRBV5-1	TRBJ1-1	ASSLNVAGPGNTEAF
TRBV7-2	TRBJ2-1	ASSLGGYEQF
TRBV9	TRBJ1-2	ASSPFGGPVYGYT
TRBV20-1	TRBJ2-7	SAWGTGLYEQY
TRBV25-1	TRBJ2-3	ASSGSGGSTDTQY
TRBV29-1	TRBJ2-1	SAWGQGAGNEQF
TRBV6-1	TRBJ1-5	ASRWVRGLGNQPQH
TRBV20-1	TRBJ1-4	SASDPGGSEKLF